Following are 21 T cell receptor beta chains from one sample sequenced in a study of glioma-infiltrating T cells. TCR alpha and beta CDR3 regions were amplified from RNA using iRepertoire nested multiplex PCR. TCRdb processed the multiplex PCR reads anew with MiXCR; each CDR3 protein has one entry. The table has 300,000 to 450,000 distinct CDR3 sequences, 41% seen once; the top ten hold around 13%. Sequenced sample: glioma tissue, nonneoplastic brain tissue, or PBMCs (not recorded which). The receptors derive from a human donor with low-grade glioma or glioblastoma, undergoing nonglioma brain surgery, or in good health (not recorded which).

A few counts support this clonotype. The chain uses TRBV20-1 and TRBJ1-1, with D possibly TRBD1 on 5 matching bases. This CDR3 is 12 amino acids long. V lost 1 base to trimming and J lost 7 bases, with 10 bases between them. Germline CDR1 is DFQATT and CDR2 is SNEGSKA (reference sequence). DNA for the CDR3: TGCAGTGCTAGAGGACGGGGGTATGAAGCTTTCTTT. Amino acids: CSARGRGYEAFF.

The J gene is TRBJ2-1, the V gene TRBV27, with D perhaps given as TRBD1 or TRBD2 (6 bases each). The germline gives CDR1 MNHEY, CDR2 SMNVEV (reference sequence). This CDR3 is 16 amino acids long. Trimming shortened V by 4 bases and J by 4 bases, and 17 bases separated the two germline ends. The chain's CDR3 is CASSSTGFGGYNEQFF. CDR3 DNA: TGTGCCAGCAGTTCAACAGGGTTTGGGGGGTACAATGAGCAGTTCTTC.

The CDR3 DNA follows: TGTGCCAGCAGTCCCGCCCGGGTTGACGTAATCACAGATACGCAGTATTTT. Translating it yields CASSPARVDVITDTQYF. This chain connects TRBV27 to TRBJ2-3; D unclear. The CDR3 has 17 amino acids. With 5 bases removed from V and 2 bases from J, the gap between germline ends came to 20 bases. Germline CDR1 reads MNHEY; CDR2 reads SMNVEV (reference sequence).

The genes are TRBV6-2 or TRBV6-3 and TRBJ2-3; D call uncertain. The V and J ends lost 4 bases and 4 bases respectively, with 9 bases between them. Germline CDR1 and CDR2: MNHEY and SVGEGT. This CDR3 spans 13 amino acids. In nucleotides, the CDR3 is TGTGCCAGCAGTTTTACAAGAGCAGATACGCAGTATTTT. Its translation is CASSFTRADTQYF.

This clonotype was seen only once. Written as DNA, the CDR3 is TGCAGTGCTAAGTCCGGGCCGCCCTACGAGCAGTACTTC. Its translation: CSAKSGPPYEQYF. The chain has TRBV20-1 and TRBJ2-7; the D is unclear. Germline V gives CDR1 DFQATT, CDR2 SNEGSKA (reference sequence). V lost 4 bases to trimming and J lost 2 bases, with 12 bases between them. The CDR3 length is 13 residues.

The chain recombines TRBV19 with TRBJ1-2; no definite D call. The CDR3 contains 14 residues. The germline gives CDR1 LNHDA, CDR2 SQIVND (reference sequence). The V end was cut by 1 base, the J end by 6 bases, with 12 bases between. In nucleotides, the CDR3 is TGTGCCAGTAGTATAGCTGTGATTACGGATGGCTACACCTTC. Protein: CASSIAVITDGYTF.

With respect to this clonotype: The junction and the germline gene differ at one end; a read error may be behind it. This sequence joins TRBV7-3 and TRBJ2-1; 7 bases match TRBD1. The germline V gene has CDR1 SGHTA and CDR2 FQGTGA. CDR3 length equals 15 residues. The CDR3 sequence is CASSPQGRSYNEQFF. The CDR3 DNA reads TGTGCAAGCAGCCCACAGGGGCGCTCCTACAATGAGCAGTTCTTC.

This chain uses TRBV28 with TRBJ2-1; TRBD2 aligns across 10 bases. The CDR3 sequence is 15 residues long. J was trimmed by 9 bases and V by 8 bases; bases with no gene match: 13. From germline, CDR1 is MDHEN and CDR2 SYDVKM. CDR3 protein: CASCPQREGLSEQFF. The CDR3 DNA sequence: TGTGCCAGCTGTCCCCAGCGGGAGGGCCTAAGTGAGCAGTTCTTC.

This clonotype was observed a single time. This chain links TRBV6-5 with TRBJ2-5, with 13 positions matching TRBD2. From germline, CDR1 is MNHEY and CDR2 SVGAGI. The junction had 2 bases not matched to a gene; V was cut back by 8 bases and J by 5 bases. This CDR3 is 13 amino acids long. The CDR3 DNA is TGTGCCAGCCGGACTAGCGGGAGCGAGACCCAGTACTTC. It translates to CASRTSGSETQYF.

J is TRBJ1-2 and V is TRBV18; tentative D call: TRBD1 (6 bases). V lost 3 bases and J 8 bases, leaving 22 bases between the germline ends. Germline V gene lookup returns CDR1 KGHSH and CDR2 LQKENI. This CDR3 is built from 16 residues. The CDR3 sequence is CASSPSIGGVRGGYTF. The CDR3 bases are TGTGCCAGCTCACCCTCTATAGGGGGGGTTAGAGGAGGCTACACCTTC. The full variable domain, its missing parts supplied by reference TRBV18 and TRBJ1-2, is NAGVMQNPRHLVRRRGQEARLRCSPMKGHSHVYWYRQLPEEGLKFMVYLQKENIIDESGMPKERFSAEFPKEGPSILRIQQVVRGDSAAYFCASSPSIGGVRGGYTFGSGTRLTVV.

CDR3 sequence (DNA): TGTGCCACCAGTGATGGGGTCACTAGGACCGGGGAGCTGTTTTTT. This translates into CATSDGVTRTGELFF. V is TRBV24-1 and J is TRBJ2-2, with TRBD2 as a possible D gene (5 bases). The CDR3 has 15 residues. V was pared by 3 bases and J by 5 bases, with 12 bases between. The germline V gene has CDR1 KGHDR and CDR2 SFDVKD.

The chain combines TRBV4-3 with TRBJ1-3; the D is unclear. This CDR3 is 14 amino acids long. Germline V gene sequence: CDR1 LGHNA, CDR2 YSLEER. V was cut by 4 bases and J by 0 bases, with 7 bases left in between. CDR3 loop: CASSLESSGNTIYF. CDR3 in DNA: TGCGCCAGCAGCCTAGAAAGCTCTGGAAACACCATATATTTT.

The gene calls are TRBV4-3 and TRBJ1-4; D not certain. The CDR3 is 16 residues long. Trimming shortened V by 0 bases and J by 8 bases, and 16 bases separated the two germline ends. Germline V gene sequence: CDR1 LGHNA, CDR2 YSLEER. CDR3 sequence: CASSQETFGLEEKLFF. The DNA of the CDR3 is TGCGCCAGCAGCCAAGAAACGTTCGGGTTGGAAGAAAAACTGTTTTTT.

The chain carries TRBV12-3 or TRBV12-4 and TRBJ1-5; 8 bases agree with TRBD1. The CDR3 extends over 16 amino acids. J lost 2 bases, V lost 3 bases, and 6 bases had no gene match. The CDR3 sequence is CASSFQGALGNQPQHF. The CDR3 DNA is TGTGCCAGCAGTTTTCAGGGGGCGCTCGGCAATCAGCCCCAGCATTTT.

In this sample, this clonotype turned up once. Possible read error: a much larger clone is one base away. V is TRBV28 and J is TRBJ1-1; D is unclear. The CDR3 runs to 11 residues. Germline V gene data show CDR1 as MDHEN and CDR2 as SYDVKM. V lost 6 bases and J 5 bases, leaving 7 bases between the germline ends. The CDR3 coding sequence is TGTGCCAGCAGGTCTGAAACTGAAGCTTTCTTT. The encoded protein is CASRSETEAFF.

This clonotype turned up a few times. The chain links TRBV28 to TRBJ1-6; D gene ambiguous. From germline, CDR1 is MDHEN and CDR2 SYDVKM. The CDR3 sequence is 17 residues long. V lost 5 bases, J lost 0 bases, and 14 bases lay in between. This CDR3 reads CASSTPGFSSYNSPLHF. For the CDR3, the DNA is TGTGCCAGCAGTACTCCGGGATTTAGCTCCTATAATTCACCCCTCCACTTT.

The chain combines TRBV5-1 with TRBJ2-3; 13 nucleotides align to TRBD2. V shed 4 bases, J shed 6 bases, and the junction held 8 bases outside the gene matches. From germline, CDR1 is SGHRS and CDR2 YFSETQ. This CDR3 region has 16 residues. CDR3 sequence: CASSIRLAGGGDTQYF. The CDR3 DNA reads as TGCGCCAGCAGCATTCGACTAGCGGGAGGCGGGGATACGCAGTATTTT.

The chain has TRBV7-6 and TRBJ2-3; 7 positions agree with TRBD2. The CDR3 runs 16 residues. The germline gives CDR1 SGHVS, CDR2 FNYEAQ. Trimming removed 1 base from V and 4 bases from J; junction bases left unmatched: 8. The CDR3 DNA reads as TGTGCCAGCAGCTTAGAAGGCGGGAGTATCTCAGATACGCAGTATTTT. This translates into CASSLEGGSISDTQYF.

The sample holds a few counts of this clonotype. V is TRBV20-1 and J is TRBJ1-1; D ambiguous. This CDR3 is 13 amino acids long. V was clipped by 6 bases and J by 7 bases, with 18 bases between them. Germline V lookup: CDR1 DFQATT, CDR2 SNEGSKA (reference sequence). In DNA, the CDR3 is TGCAGTGCCTCGACACCAGATAAGCTTGAAGCTTTCTTT. This codes for CSASTPDKLEAFF.

This clonotype has a count of ten or more. The chain combines TRBV6-2 or TRBV6-3 with TRBJ2-1; 10 bases match TRBD2. The CDR3 sequence is 15 residues long. The V gene's germline CDR1 is MNHEY and CDR2 SVGEGT. Trimming at V came to 5 bases and at J to 4 bases, leaving 5 bases not matched to a gene. As DNA, the CDR3 is TGTGCCAGCAGTATTTTACTAGCGGGGTACAATGAGCAGTTCTTC. Amino acid sequence: CASSILLAGYNEQFF.

About this clonotype: This clone may be a read error of a much larger clone one base away. The rearrangement joins TRBV28 to TRBJ1-2; tentatively, D is TRBD1 (5 bases). The germline CDR1 and CDR2 sequences are MDHEN and SYDVKM. This CDR3 comprises 10 residues. The CDR3 sequence: CASFGDGYSF. The CDR3 DNA reads as TGTGCCAGTTTTGGGGACGGCTACTCCTTC.